The 30 T cell receptor beta chains below all came from one sample that was sequenced in a study of tissue T cells after allogeneic stem cell transplantation. Time point given: mouse harvest day 14 after allogeneic transplant. Mouse grafts combined 10^7 T-cell-depleted bone marrow cells with 10^6 splenic CD5+ T cells. Method: immunoSEQ multiplex PCR; TCRdb's copy keeps in-frame clones and lacks some. The table records roughly 3,200 clones, around two fifths of them present only once. The sequencing input was gut tissue. The receptors were gathered from a female BALB/c mouse given C57BL/6 T cells with graft-versus-host disease after an allogeneic hematopoietic cell transplant.

This clone was counted a few times. Germline and genes: mouse. The missing CDR3 end, 1 residue past where the read stops, is filled in from the germline J gene. V is TRBV26 and J is TRBJ1-4, with 8 bases matching TRBD1. The CDR3 extends over 14 amino acids. With V trimmed by 6 bases and J by 3 bases, 3 bases remained unmatched. CDR1 KGHPV and CDR2 FQNQEV come from the germline V gene (reference sequence). The CDR3 DNA, read in part, is TGTGCCAGCAGCCGGACAGGGCCCAACGAAAGATTATTT. Translated: CASSRTGPNERLF. The whole CDR3 reads CASSRTGPNERLFF.

This clone turned up a few times. The gene names given are mouse names. Coverage ceases 1 residue before the CDR3 finishes, and the germline J gene fills in the end. The chain couples TRBV16 to TRBJ1-5, with D unclear. Germline assignment: CDR1 SGHSA and CDR2 FRNQAP. The CDR3 runs 13 residues. Between the trimmed V and J ends, which lost 4 bases and 0 bases, there was a span of 4 bases. The CDR3 loop reads CASSYNNNQAPLF. The CDR3 bases that were read are TGTGCAAGCAGCTACAATAACAACCAGGCTCCGCTT.

A few counts support this clone. All gene names here are mouse names. The CDR3 end falls 1 residue outside the read, so it is completed with the germline J gene. The chain joins TRBV26 to TRBJ2-1; D perhaps matches TRBD1 (6 bases). V lost 6 bases, J lost 5 bases, and 11 bases lay in between. This CDR3 has 13 amino acids. CDR1 is KGHPV and CDR2 is FQNQEV in the germline V gene (reference sequence). The DNA read from the CDR3 is TGTGCCAGCAGCCACAGGGTAGATGCTGAGCAGTTC. Translating gives CASSHRVDAEQF. The whole CDR3 reads CASSHRVDAEQFF.

With respect to this clone: Gene names and germline match the mouse. Read sequence stops 1 residue before the CDR3 end, and the germline J gene provides the missing end. The gene calls are TRBV26 and TRBJ1-1, with 7 nucleotides matching TRBD1. The junction had 3 bases not matched to a gene; V was cut back by 4 bases and J by 7 bases. Germline loops: CDR1 KGHPV, CDR2 FQNQEV (reference sequence). The CDR3 runs 12 residues. CDR3 DNA (partial): TGTGCCAGCAGTCCGACAGGGAAAGAAGTCTTC. Encoded protein: CASSPTGKEVF. The entire CDR3 reads CASSPTGKEVFF.

This clone was observed a handful of times. The genes are named according to mouse. The sequenced fragment ends 1 residue before the CDR3 boundary, so the rest is inferred from the germline J gene. The chain uses TRBV5 and TRBJ2-4, with a possible D match to TRBD1 (5 bases). This CDR3 region has 12 residues. V lost 3 bases to trimming and J lost 4 bases, with 5 bases between them. The germline gives CDR1 LGHNA, CDR2 YNLKQL (reference sequence). The sequenced CDR3 bases are TGTGCCAGCAGCCACAGGGAAAACACCTTGTAC. This sequence encodes CASSHRENTLY. The entire CDR3 protein is CASSHRENTLYF.

By share, this clone ranks as large. The genes and germline here are from mouse. The read stops 1 residue short of the end of the CDR3; the missing end is completed from the germline J gene. The chain combines TRBV20 with TRBJ2-3, with D uncertain. V lost 5 bases and J lost 2, with 5 bases in between. Germline V gene lookup returns CDR1 GFQATS and CDR2 STVNSAI. CDR3 length equals 11 residues. The DNA read from the CDR3 is TGTGGTGCTTACAATGCAGAAACGCTGTAT. Protein: CGAYNAETLY. The full CDR3 is CGAYNAETLYF.

With respect to this clone: Genes and germline are mouse. The read finishes 1 residue shy of the CDR3 end, and the germline J gene is used to complete it. The chain couples TRBV22 to TRBJ2-3; the table's D call, TRBD2, has no DNA check behind it. TRBV22 is labeled a pseudogene. The CDR3 extends over 16 amino acids. The part of the CDR3 DNA that was read is TGTGCCAGCAGTTGTTGGGGGGGGCGCTGTGCAGAAACGCTGTAT. Translation: CASSCWGGRCAETLY. The whole CDR3 reads CASSCWGGRCAETLYF.

As concerns this clone: Germline and genes here are mouse. The sequenced fragment ends 1 residue before the CDR3 boundary, so the rest is inferred from the germline J gene. The chain carries TRBV13-2 and TRBJ2-3; 12 bases match TRBD2. This CDR3 spans 17 amino acids. Germline lookup yields CDR1 NNHNN and CDR2 SYGAGS (reference sequence). V lost 5 bases, J lost 1 base, and 8 bases stayed unmatched. The CDR3 bases that were read are TGTGCCAGCGGCCTCGACTGGGGGGGCGCCGGTGCAGAAACGCTGTAT. Its protein product is CASGLDWGGAGAETLY. The whole CDR3 region reads CASGLDWGGAGAETLYF.

A few counts support this clone. Gene labels here are mouse ones. The DNA ends 1 residue before the CDR3 does, and the rest of the CDR3 is filled in from the germline J gene. The V call is TRBV1, the J call TRBJ1-6; no definite D call. TRBJ1-6 is an ORF for which the function is uncertain. The V gene's germline CDR1 is NSQYPW and CDR2 LRSPGD (reference sequence). This CDR3 contains 16 residues. V lost 3 bases to trimming and J lost 0 bases, with 9 bases between them. CDR3 residues: CTCSARQDSYNSPLYF. The covered CDR3 bases are TGCACCTGCAGTGCGCGACAAGATTCCTATAATTCGCCCCTCTAC.

This clone was counted a single time. Mouse names are used for the genes. The CDR3 end is not reached by the read, which stops 1 residue before it; the germline J gene fills it in. The chain has TRBV26 and TRBJ2-3; TRBD2 matches 8 bases. V lost 6 bases and J lost 0; bases outside the gene matches: 5. CDR1 is KGHPV, CDR2 FQNQEV, per germline (reference sequence). The CDR3 consists of 15 residues. CDR3 loop: CASRPGGSSAETLYF. The DNA read from the CDR3 is TGTGCCAGCAGGCCTGGGGGGTCTAGTGCAGAAACGCTGTAT.

By its share, this clone is large. Gene names denote mouse genes. With the read ending 1 residue before the CDR3 end, the germline J gene is used to fill in that end. This chain joins TRBV2 and TRBJ2-7, with 7 bases aligning to TRBD2. The germline gives CDR1 LGHNA, CDR2 YSYQKL. The CDR3 is 12 residues long. The junction had 1 base not matched to a gene; V was cut back by 4 bases and J by 4 bases. This chain's CDR3 is CASSRWGYEQYF. Partial CDR3 DNA: TGTGCCAGCAGCCGCTGGGGGTATGAACAGTAC.

This clone was seen a few times. The gene names given are mouse names. The read is 1 residue too short to cover the CDR3 end, so that end is filled in from the germline J gene. The genes are TRBV23 and TRBJ2-7; the table names TRBD2, a call not compared with the DNA. The germline CDR1 and CDR2 sequences are KGHTA and FQNQQP. The CDR3 is 14 residues long. CDR3 DNA (partial): TGCTCCAGCAGTCAGGACTGGGACTCCTATGAACAGTAC. Protein: CSSSQDWDSYEQY. The entire CDR3 is CSSSQDWDSYEQYF.

Concerning this clone: All gene names here are mouse names. Read coverage stops 1 residue before the CDR3 terminus; the germline J gene supplies the remainder. The chain couples TRBV12-2 to TRBJ2-3; 8 bases are shared with TRBD2. The germline V gene encodes CDR1 SGHLS and CDR2 HYDKME. The CDR3 is 15 amino acids. V dropped 0 bases and J dropped 0; count of bases not matched to a gene: 1. CDR3: CASSLGGASAETLYF. The CDR3 DNA, read in part, is TGTGCCAGCTCTCTCGGGGGGGCGAGTGCAGAAACGCTGTAT.

This clone was counted only a few times. Mouse names are used for the genes. The missing CDR3 end, 1 residue past where the read stops, is filled in from the germline J gene. This sequence joins TRBV19 and TRBJ1-1, with D maybe TRBD1 (5 bases). This CDR3 contains 11 residues. In germline, CDR1 is FNHDT, CDR2 SITEND (reference sequence). The V gene lost 4 bases and the J gene lost 8 bases, with 9 bases spanning the gap. CDR3 bases read: TGTGCCAGCAGTGGAGGGGTGGAAGTCTTC. Residues: CASSGGVEVF. The full CDR3 protein is CASSGGVEVFF.

This clone has only a few counts. Mouse names are used for the genes. From the germline J gene comes the end of the CDR3, since the read stops 1 residue before it. The chain joins TRBV12-1 to TRBJ2-7; D is unclear. V was shortened by 2 bases and J by 2 bases, with 3 bases between the two germline ends. The CDR3 consists of 11 residues. The germline gives CDR1 SGHSN, CDR2 HYEKVE. Partial CDR3 DNA: TGTGCCAGCTCTCGAACCTATGAACAGTAC. Residues: CASSRTYEQY. The CDR3 reads in full as CASSRTYEQYF.

Comments on this clone: Gene names and germline match the mouse. The sequenced fragment ends 1 residue before the CDR3 boundary, so the rest is inferred from the germline J gene. The J gene is TRBJ1-3, the V gene TRBV31; D is unclear. The CDR3 extends over 16 amino acids. Trimming pared 0 bases from V and 0 bases from J, leaving 12 bases between. The germline V gene has CDR1 GKSSPN and CDR2 SITVG. This CDR3 reads CAWSLRRQSSGNTLYF. Incomplete CDR3 DNA: TGTGCCTGGAGTCTCCGGAGACAATCTTCTGGAAATACGCTCTAT.

A word on this clone: The gene symbols are mouse symbols. The read ends 1 residue shy of where the CDR3 ends; the end is completed using the germline J gene. This chain links TRBV15 with TRBJ1-3; D is unresolved. Per germline, CDR1 SGHND and CDR2 FRSKSL. The CDR3 has 14 residues. Trimming removed 6 bases at V and 0 bases at J, with 9 bases between. The CDR3 here is CASSPAGSGNTLYF. The covered CDR3 bases are TGTGCCAGCAGCCCCGCCGGTTCTGGAAATACGCTCTAT.

This clone is judged medium-sized. The genes are named according to mouse. The read terminates 1 residue before the CDR3 end, so the remaining end is supplied by the germline J gene. The chain is built from TRBV23 and TRBJ1-1. The germline V gene encodes CDR1 KGHTA and CDR2 FQNQQP. The CDR3 has 12 residues. The DNA read from the CDR3 is TGCTCCAGCAGTCAATCCGGTGGAGAAGTCTTC. Protein: CSSSQSGGEVF. Given in full, the CDR3 is CSSSQSGGEVFF. Full variable domain (missing parts from reference TRBV23 and TRBJ1-1): DAAVTQKPRYLIKMKGQEAEMKCIPEKGHTAVFWYQQKQSKELKFLIYFQNQQPLDQIDMVKERFSAVCPSSSLCSLGIRTCEAEDSALYLCSSSQSGGEVFFGKGTRLTVV.

A note on this clone: Genes and germline are mouse. CDR3 loop: CASSLGQIYEQYF. The part of the CDR3 DNA that was read is TGTGCCAGCAGCCTGGGACAAATCTATGAACAGTAC. This chain joins TRBV2 and TRBJ2-7; D perhaps matches TRBD1 (6 bases). The CDR3 end is not reached by the read, which stops 1 residue before it; the germline J gene fills it in. The CDR3 has 13 residues. Germline V gene sequence: CDR1 LGHNA, CDR2 YSYQKL. Trimming stripped 4 bases from V and 3 bases from J, with 10 bases between.

With respect to this clone: Here the gene names and germline are mouse. The observed sequence ends 1 residue before the CDR3 terminus, with the missing tail filled in from the germline J gene. The V call is TRBV19, the J call TRBJ2-7; 9 nucleotides agree with TRBD2. V shed 3 bases, J shed 6 bases, and the junction held 1 base outside the gene matches. Per the germline V gene, CDR1 is FNHDT and CDR2 is SITEND (reference sequence). The CDR3 totals 12 residues. CDR3 DNA (partial): TGTGCCAGCAGTAGGGACTGGGTTGAACAGTAC. Translating gives CASSRDWVEQY. The full CDR3 protein is CASSRDWVEQYF.

By sample fraction, this clone is large (0.1 to 1%). Mouse gene names and germline throughout. Coverage ceases 1 residue before the CDR3 finishes, and the germline J gene fills in the end. The V gene is TRBV26, the J gene TRBJ2-7; D call uncertain. V was cut by 3 bases and J by 0 bases, with 6 bases left in between. There are 13 residues in the CDR3. Germline assignment: CDR1 KGHPV and CDR2 FQNQEV (reference sequence). The CDR3 reads CASSLWSSYEQYF. The CDR3 DNA, read in part, is TGTGCCAGCAGTCTATGGAGCTCCTATGAACAGTAC.

A word on this clone: Gene and germline names: mouse. The read halts 1 residue ahead of the CDR3 end, with the missing end drawn from the germline J gene. The rearrangement links TRBV26 to TRBJ1-1; D is uncertain. Trimming removed 2 bases at V and 1 base at J, with 5 bases between. The CDR3 has 13 amino acids. CDR1 is KGHPV, CDR2 FQNQEV, per germline (reference sequence). Incomplete CDR3 DNA: TGTGCCAGCAGTCTGGGCAGAAACACAGAAGTCTTC. This translates into CASSLGRNTEVF. The CDR3 reads in full as CASSLGRNTEVFF.

Note on this clone: Genes and germline come from the mouse. The sequenced fragment ends 1 residue before the CDR3 boundary, so the rest is inferred from the germline J gene. The rearrangement links TRBV12-1 to TRBJ2-5, with 12 bases fitting TRBD1. V dropped 3 bases and J dropped 4; count of bases not matched to a gene: 4. From germline, CDR1 is SGHSN and CDR2 HYEKVE. CDR3 length: 15 amino acids. The CDR3 here is CASSIGTGGEDTQYF. CDR3 bases read: TGTGCCAGCTCTATCGGGACAGGGGGCGAAGACACCCAGTAC.

This clone was recorded a few times. Genes and germline are mouse. Read data end 1 residue before the CDR3 end; the end is taken from the germline J gene. The chain carries TRBV13-1 and TRBJ2-2; no clear D gene. Germline assignment: CDR1 NSHNY and CDR2 SYGAGN. The CDR3 spans 14 residues. Trimming cost V 2 bases and J 1 base, with 6 bases left between them. CDR3 DNA (partial): TGTGCCAGCAGTGACCGGGGAAACACCGGGCAGCTCTAC. Residues: CASSDRGNTGQLY. The entire CDR3 protein is CASSDRGNTGQLYF.

As to this clone: A read error may produce the germline difference seen at one junction end. Here the gene names and germline are mouse. The read is 1 residue too short to cover the CDR3 end, so that end is filled in from the germline J gene. V is TRBV29 and J is TRBJ2-5; D is unresolved. Germline V gene sequence: CDR1 MSHET, CDR2 SYDVDS. The length of the CDR3 is 15 residues. CDR3 amino acids: CASSPTLVNQDTQYF. The DNA read from the CDR3 is TGTGCTAGCAGTCCCACACTCGTTAACCAGGACACCCAGTAC.

Concerning this clone itself: The junction differs from germline at one of its ends, possibly a read error. Gene names are the mouse ones. The read ends 1 residue shy of where the CDR3 ends; the end is completed using the germline J gene. The rearrangement uses TRBV26 and TRBJ2-1, with TRBD1 matching over 7 bases. The CDR3 runs 13 residues. Germline lookup yields CDR1 KGHPV and CDR2 FQNQEV (reference sequence). The CDR3 DNA, read in part, is TGCGCCAGCAGGGGGACAGACTCTGCTGAGCAGTTC. Residues: CASRGTDSAEQF. The entire CDR3 reads CASRGTDSAEQFF.

For this clone: Mouse gene names and germline throughout. The CDR3 end falls 1 residue outside the read, so it is completed with the germline J gene. The gene calls are TRBV3 and TRBJ2-7, with TRBD2 matching over 11 bases. The trim removed 5 bases at V and 1 base at J, leaving 4 bases unmatched. The CDR3 length is 15 residues. CDR1 is SNHLY, CDR2 FYNGKV, per germline (reference sequence). The chain's CDR3 is CASSLRLGGSYEQYF. The sequenced CDR3 bases are TGTGCCAGCAGCCTGAGACTGGGGGGGTCCTATGAACAGTAC.

This clone is medium-sized by share. The germline and genes are mouse ones. With the read ending 1 residue before the CDR3 end, the germline J gene is used to fill in that end. The V gene is TRBV26, the J gene TRBJ1-3; 7 positions match TRBD1. The J segment lost 4 bases and the V segment lost 0 bases, leaving 0 bases of the junction unmatched. The CDR3 has 14 amino acids. Germline-derived CDR1 and CDR2 are KGHPV and FQNQEV (reference sequence). The CDR3 bases that were read are TGTGCCAGCAGTCTGTCGACAGGGGGAAATACGCTCTAT. Protein product: CASSLSTGGNTLY. The whole CDR3 sequence is CASSLSTGGNTLYF.

As to this clone: Gene names and germline refer to mouse. The read halts 1 residue ahead of the CDR3 end, with the missing end drawn from the germline J gene. The V gene is TRBV26, the J gene TRBJ1-2; D might be TRBD1 (6 bases). Germline CDR1 and CDR2: KGHPV and FQNQEV (reference sequence). Trimming removed 6 bases from V and 0 bases from J, with 8 bases in between. The CDR3 spans 13 residues. The DNA read from the CDR3 is TGTGCCAGCAGGCGGACAGCAAACTCCGACTACACC. Translating it yields CASRRTANSDYT. The entire CDR3 reads CASRRTANSDYTF.

For this clone: The genes are named according to mouse. Coverage ceases 1 residue before the CDR3 finishes, and the germline J gene fills in the end. This rearrangement joins TRBV26 to TRBJ1-3; tentative D call: TRBD1 (5 bases). Germline CDR1 and CDR2: KGHPV and FQNQEV (reference sequence). Trimming took off 3 bases at V and 0 bases at J, with 6 bases between the two ends. This CDR3 contains 14 residues. CDR3 DNA (partial): TGTGCCAGCAGTCTAGGGGTTTCTGGAAATACGCTCTAT. This translates into CASSLGVSGNTLY. In full, the CDR3 is CASSLGVSGNTLYF.